These 30 T cell receptor beta chains were sequenced from one sample in a study of T cell repertoires in cytomegalovirus infection. These receptors have no identified antigens. In TCRdb, the reads were re-called with MiXCR into one record per CDR3 protein. In the table there are some 800,000 distinct CDR3 sequences, around 29% of which are singletons. The sequencing used cultured CD8+ T cells from PBMCs, collected from culture after CMV antigen stimulation. All receptors derive from a human donor in good health (CMV status not recorded). Some clones in this sample may be carry-over from other donors' samples.

V is TRBV27 and J is TRBJ2-1; 12 bases are a match to TRBD2. V shed 3 bases and J 7 bases; nucleotides not matched to a gene: 10. Germline V gives CDR1 MNHEY, CDR2 SMNVEV (reference sequence). This CDR3 has 17 amino acids. Written as DNA, the CDR3 is TGTGCCAGCAGTTTCCTCCCTAGCGGGGGGGCCTTGAATGAGCAGTTCTTC. Its protein is CASSFLPSGGALNEQFF.

The J gene is TRBJ2-5, the V gene TRBV12-3 or TRBV12-4; D is perhaps TRBD2 (5 bases). This CDR3 is built from 14 residues. The V gene lost 7 bases and the J gene lost 9 bases, with 21 bases spanning the gap. The CDR3 DNA follows: TGTGCCAGCACCCAAGGAGGCCCTACTCGAGCCCAGTACTTC. It codes for CASTQGGPTRAQYF.

V gene TRBV7-2 combines with J gene TRBJ1-3; no clear D. Germline V gene lookup returns CDR1 SGHTA and CDR2 FQGNSA. The CDR3 totals 14 residues. Trimming cost V 4 bases and J 2 bases, with 9 bases left between them. The CDR3 reads CASSSPGAGNTIYF. CDR3 nucleotides: TGTGCCAGCAGCTCCCCTGGGGCTGGAAACACCATATATTTT.

This clonotype appeared many times. The CDR3 loop reads CASGPRRYNSPLHF. The CDR3 coding sequence is TGTGCCAGCGGGCCTAGACGTTATAATTCACCCCTCCACTTT. The J gene is TRBJ1-6, the V gene TRBV7-2; D not certain. Deletions cut 8 bases from V and 4 bases from J, with 12 bases between. This CDR3 has 14 residues. Germline V gene data show CDR1 as SGHTA and CDR2 as FQGNSA.

The sample holds a few counts of this clonotype. The rearrangement links TRBV4-3 to TRBJ2-1; possible D gene TRBD2, 5 bases. The CDR3 runs to 16 residues. V was cut by 6 bases and J by 7 bases, with 22 bases left in between. Germline CDR1 and CDR2: LGHNA and YSLEER. CDR3 in amino acids: CASSQRGPPNRNEQFF. CDR3 nucleotide sequence: TGCGCCAGCAGTCAAAGAGGGCCTCCGAATCGGAATGAGCAGTTCTTC.

In its sample, this clonotype was seen once. The chain joins TRBV12-3 or TRBV12-4 to TRBJ2-5; unclear D gene. V lost 8 bases and J lost 2, with 12 bases in between. This CDR3 contains 13 residues. Written as DNA, the CDR3 is TGTGCCAGCGGGCTCAACGAACAAGAGACCCAGTACTTC. This codes for CASGLNEQETQYF.

This clonotype was recorded at least ten times. The gene calls are TRBV7-9 and TRBJ2-1; D might be TRBD2 (5 bases). V lost 4 bases to trimming and J lost 7 bases, with 8 bases between them. Germline V gene lookup returns CDR1 SEHNR and CDR2 FQNEAQ (reference sequence). The CDR3 runs 12 residues. CDR3 in DNA: TGTGCCAGCAGCTCGGGGAGTAATGAGCAGTTCTTC. This sequence encodes CASSSGSNEQFF.

This chain joins TRBV25-1 and TRBJ1-1, with D uncertain. V was pared by 7 bases and J by 2 bases, with 11 bases between. This CDR3 is built from 13 residues. Germline V gene sequence: CDR1 MGHDK, CDR2 SYGVNS. Here the CDR3 reads CASTPLGNTEAFF. In nucleotides, the CDR3 is TGTGCCAGCACTCCCTTAGGAAACACTGAAGCTTTCTTT.

The chain's CDR3 is CASSPAGARFSSYNEQFF. As DNA, the CDR3 is TGCGCCAGCAGCCCGGCGGGGGCCCGGTTCAGCTCCTACAATGAGCAGTTCTTC. The rearrangement uses TRBV4-1 and TRBJ2-1, with D perhaps matching TRBD2 (7 bases). V lost 4 bases to trimming and J lost 0 bases, with 19 bases between them. The CDR3 length is 18 residues. Per germline, CDR1 MGHRA and CDR2 YSYEKL.

This CDR3 is CASGLVQEGWYTQYF. Here the CDR3 DNA reads TGTGCTAGTGGTTTGGTACAGGAGGGGTGGTATACGCAGTATTTT. The chain has TRBV12-5 and TRBJ2-3; D might be TRBD2 (6 bases). The V and J ends lost 0 bases and 7 bases respectively, with 14 bases between them. CDR3 size: 15 residues. The germline V gene encodes CDR1 LGHNT and CDR2 FRNRAP.

This clonotype was seen a handful of times. The chain employs TRBV7-9 and TRBJ1-2, with no clear D. This CDR3 has 14 residues. Germline V gives CDR1 SEHNR, CDR2 FQNEAQ (reference sequence). Trimming removed 6 bases at V and 6 bases at J, with 17 bases between. The CDR3 sequence is CASRPTGVGNGYTF. The CDR3 region has the DNA TGTGCCAGCAGACCCACCGGGGTTGGGAATGGCTACACCTTC.

This clonotype was seen more than once but under ten times. J is TRBJ2-5 and V is TRBV6-6, with 9 bases identical to TRBD2. V shed 5 bases, J shed 3 bases, and the junction held 7 bases outside the gene matches. Germline CDR1 reads MNHNY; CDR2 reads SVGAGI (reference sequence). The CDR3 extends over 15 amino acids. The CDR3 nucleotides read TGTGCCAGCAGTCCACTAGCGGGTCTTAAAGAGACCCAGTACTTC. Protein: CASSPLAGLKETQYF.

The V gene is TRBV6-6, the J gene TRBJ1-1, with a possible D match to TRBD1 (6 bases). The CDR3 spans 14 residues. Trimming shortened V by 2 bases and J by 5 bases, and 12 bases separated the two germline ends. Per germline, CDR1 MNHNY and CDR2 SVGAGI (reference sequence). The CDR3 DNA reads TGTGCCAGCAGTTACACCACAGGGTTGACTGAAGCTTTCTTT. It codes for CASSYTTGLTEAFF.

The V call is TRBV25-1, the J call TRBJ1-1; maybe TRBD1 (5 bases). Germline CDR1 and CDR2: MGHDK and SYGVNS. The V end was cut by 5 bases, the J end by 8 bases, with 12 bases between. The CDR3 runs to 12 residues. The CDR3 DNA sequence: TGTGCCAGCAGTTTCGGGACGACCGAAGCTTTCTTT. It translates to CASSFGTTEAFF.

As DNA, the CDR3 is TGCGCCAGCAGCTTGGAAGGAACCCGGGAGCAGTTCTTC. Translation: CASSLEGTREQFF. This chain uses TRBV5-1 with TRBJ2-1, with D unresolved. V lost 0 bases and J 10 bases, leaving 11 bases between the germline ends. From germline, CDR1 is SGHRS and CDR2 YFSETQ. The CDR3 extends over 13 amino acids.

This clonotype has ten or more counts. The chain combines TRBV7-2 with TRBJ2-7; tentatively, D is TRBD2 (6 bases). There are 16 residues in the CDR3. The V gene's germline CDR1 is SGHTA and CDR2 FQGNSA. V lost 5 bases to trimming and J lost 6 bases, with 23 bases between them. CDR3 in DNA: TGTGCCAGCAGCCCTCGGGCACTAAATTCCGGGGGCGAGCAGTACTTC. Encoded protein: CASSPRALNSGGEQYF. Drawing the rest from reference TRBV7-2 and TRBJ2-7, the complete variable domain is GAGVSQSPSNKVTEKGKDVELRCDPISGHTALYWYRQSLGQGLEFLIYFQGNSAPDKSGLPSDRFSAERTGGSVSTLTIQRTQQEDSAVYLCASSPRALNSGGEQYFGPGTRLTVT.

The chain is built from TRBV7-8 and TRBJ1-4; perhaps TRBD1 as D (5 bases). Trimming took off 5 bases at V and 6 bases at J, with 10 bases between the two ends. Germline lookup yields CDR1 SGHVS and CDR2 FQNEAQ. The CDR3 runs to 13 residues. The CDR3 loop reads CASSKRDDEKLFF. CDR3 nucleotides: TGTGCCAGCAGCAAGAGGGACGATGAAAAACTGTTTTTT.

The chain recombines TRBV7-9 with TRBJ2-7, with D maybe TRBD2 (6 bases). The CDR3 covers 14 residues. The germline V gene has CDR1 SEHNR and CDR2 FQNEAQ (reference sequence). V was trimmed by 7 bases and J by 2 bases, leaving 15 bases between them. DNA for the CDR3: TGTGCCAGCACCCTAAGCCCGGGGGCCTACGAGCAGTACTTC. Translation: CASTLSPGAYEQYF.

This chain links TRBV5-6 with TRBJ1-1, with a possible D match to TRBD1 (5 bases). Germline lookup yields CDR1 SGHDT and CDR2 YYEEEE. The V end was cut by 7 bases, the J end by 5 bases, with 30 bases between. CDR3 length: 18 amino acids. The CDR3 is CASETVGVTDSMWTEAFF. The CDR3 DNA is TGTGCCAGCGAAACGGTGGGGGTCACGGACTCAATGTGGACTGAAGCTTTCTTT.

This clonotype has just a few counts. The chain is built from TRBV6-6 and TRBJ1-2; D is perhaps TRBD1 (5 bases). V was shortened by 0 bases and J by 6 bases, with 11 bases between the two germline ends. CDR1 and CDR2 from the germline V gene are MNHNY and SVGAGI (reference sequence). The CDR3 totals 14 residues. In nucleotides, the CDR3 is TGTGCCAGCAGTTACTCCGGGGGGTTCGATGGCTACACCTTC. Translated: CASSYSGGFDGYTF.

The chain recombines TRBV11-2 with TRBJ2-7; 8 bases map to TRBD1. This CDR3 contains 14 residues. The germline V gene has CDR1 SGHAT and CDR2 FQNNGV. V was clipped by 3 bases and J by 2 bases; unmatched bases: 3. The DNA for the CDR3 is TGTGCCAGCAGCTTCAGGGGGCTGGCCTACGAGCAGTACTTC. Translating gives CASSFRGLAYEQYF.

CDR3: CASSLEGGGGWYNEQFF. As DNA, the CDR3 is TGTGCCAGCAGCTTGGAAGGGGGGGGGGGATGGTACAATGAGCAGTTCTTC. This chain uses TRBV5-6 with TRBJ2-1, with D maybe TRBD2 (7 bases). The CDR3 extends over 17 amino acids. V lost 0 bases to trimming and J lost 4 bases, with 17 bases between them. Germline values: CDR1 SGHDT, CDR2 YYEEEE.

V and J are TRBV6-7 and TRBJ2-7; a possible D gene is TRBD1 (6 bases). TRBV6-7 is reported as an ORF; its role is uncertain. V was clipped by 5 bases and J by 0 bases, with 11 bases between them. This CDR3 is built from 14 residues. CDR3 coding DNA: TGTGCCAGCAGTGTCACAGGGTACTCCTACGAGCAGTACGTC. Translated: CASSVTGYSYEQYV.

The chain uses TRBV25-1 and TRBJ1-1; D remains unclear. Trimming removed 2 bases from V and 10 bases from J, with 8 bases in between. This CDR3 has 11 residues. CDR1 and CDR2 from the germline V gene are MGHDK and SYGVNS. CDR3 nucleotides: TGTGCCAGCAGTGAAGACTTTTCAGCTTTCTTT. Its translation is CASSEDFSAFF.

The chain uses TRBV4-3 and TRBJ2-2; possibly TRBD2 for D (6 bases). V was trimmed by 0 bases and J by 6 bases, leaving 14 bases between them. The CDR3 runs to 16 residues. CDR1 is LGHNA, CDR2 YSLEER, per germline. This CDR3 reads CASSQEWRGGSGELFF. The CDR3 nucleotides read TGCGCCAGCAGCCAAGAATGGCGGGGTGGGTCCGGGGAGCTGTTTTTT.

This clonotype has a count of ten or more. This chain's CDR3 is CASSFFQFSSGANVLTF. The CDR3, as DNA: TGTGCCAGCAGTTTTTTCCAATTCTCCTCTGGGGCCAACGTCCTGACTTTC. This chain uses TRBV12-3 or TRBV12-4 with TRBJ2-6; D gene uncertain. This CDR3 has 17 amino acids. Trimming left V 3 bases short and J 0 bases short, with 12 bases between.

The chain links TRBV6-1 to TRBJ2-3; D perhaps matches TRBD2 (6 bases). V lost 0 bases to trimming and J lost 2 bases, with 15 bases between them. The CDR3 consists of 17 residues. CDR1 is MNHNS, CDR2 SASEGT, per germline. The CDR3 DNA is TGTGCCAGCAGTGAAGCGCTTCACCGGGGGTACACAGATACGCAGTATTTT. Encoded protein: CASSEALHRGYTDTQYF.

In its sample, this clonotype was seen a few times. The rearrangement uses TRBV6-2 or TRBV6-3 and TRBJ2-6; D uncertain. CDR1 is MNHEY and CDR2 is SVGEGT in the germline V gene. V was clipped by 2 bases and J by 0 bases, with 8 bases between them. This CDR3 comprises 16 residues. DNA of the CDR3: TGTGCCAGCAGTTACCCCGCGAGCTCTGGGGCCAACGTCCTGACTTTC. As protein: CASSYPASSGANVLTF.

Ten or more counts support this clonotype. The J gene is TRBJ2-7, the V gene TRBV4-1; weak D call: TRBD1 (6 bases). Germline V gene sequence: CDR1 MGHRA, CDR2 YSYEKL. This CDR3 region has 13 residues. Trimming cost V 4 bases and J 2 bases, with 9 bases left between them. In DNA form, the CDR3 reads TGCGCCAGCAGCCTGGACAGCACCTACGAGCAGTACTTC. Translated: CASSLDSTYEQYF.

V usage is TRBV5-4 and J usage is TRBJ2-1; D may be TRBD1 (5 bases). The germline gives CDR1 SGHNT, CDR2 YYREEE (reference sequence). This CDR3 region has 14 residues. V dropped 5 bases and J dropped 5 bases, with 14 bases sitting between them. CDR3 DNA sequence: TGTGCCAGCAGACCGGAGCGCAGGGACAATGAGCAGTTCTTC. As protein: CASRPERRDNEQFF.